The 13 T cell receptor beta chains reported below all come from one sample, sequenced in a study of glioma-infiltrating T cells. The iRepertoire nested amplicon-rescue multiplex PCR amplified TCR alpha and beta CDR3s from RNA. TCRdb reprocessed the multiplex PCR reads with MiXCR, giving one entry per CDR3 protein. This sample has about 410,000 distinct CDR3 sequences, with 41% found just once. The sequenced material came from glioma tissue, nonneoplastic brain tissue, or PBMCs (not recorded which). These receptors originate from a human donor with low-grade glioma or glioblastoma, undergoing nonglioma brain surgery, or in good health (not recorded which).

The chain carries TRBV29-1 and TRBJ1-2, with D possibly being TRBD1 (5 bases). Germline CDR1 is SQVTM and CDR2 is ANQGSEA. Between the trimmed V and J ends, which lost 6 bases and 8 bases, there was a span of 16 bases. The CDR3 runs to 12 residues. The chain's CDR3 is CSVGPTYFGYTF. CDR3 DNA: TGCAGCGTGGGGCCTACGTACTTCGGCTACACCTTC.

This clonotype has more than one count but fewer than ten. The chain links TRBV15 to TRBJ2-5; maybe TRBD2 (6 bases). The V gene's germline CDR1 is LNHNV and CDR2 YYDKDF (reference sequence). The CDR3 is 15 amino acids. V was shortened by 3 bases and J by 2 bases, with 13 bases between the two germline ends. CDR3 coding DNA: TGTGCCACCAGCAGGCGACTAGTACGTCAAGAGACCCAGTACTTC. Residues: CATSRRLVRQETQYF.

The CDR3 DNA follows: TGTGCCACCAGCACCGGGACTAGCGGTAGCACAGATACGCAGTATTTT. Amino acid sequence: CATSTGTSGSTDTQYF. The rearrangement uses TRBV15 and TRBJ2-3; 11 bases agree with TRBD2. The CDR3 consists of 16 residues. Germline-derived CDR1 and CDR2 are LNHNV and YYDKDF (reference sequence). V shed 4 bases, J shed 0 bases, and the junction held 3 bases outside the gene matches.

This clonotype was observed a single time. One end of the junction fails to match germline, which may point to a read error. This sequence joins TRBV18 and TRBJ2-3; D gene unclear. The CDR3 spans 15 residues. Germline CDR1 KGHSH, CDR2 LQKENI. CDR3: CASAPRWGSTDTQYF. The CDR3 DNA sequence: TGTGCCAGCGCACCCCGCTGGGGTAGCACAGATACGCAGTATTTT.

This clonotype was counted ten times or more. The V gene is TRBV4-3, the J gene TRBJ2-3, with D possibly TRBD2 on 6 matching bases. The CDR3 loop spans 15 amino acids. Trimming left V 0 bases short and J 4 bases short, with 11 bases between. The germline V gene encodes CDR1 LGHNA and CDR2 YSLEER. CDR3 sequence reads: CASSQDPGEADTQYF. In DNA form, the CDR3 reads TGCGCCAGCAGCCAAGATCCGGGAGAGGCAGATACGCAGTATTTT.

This chain joins TRBV12-3 or TRBV12-4 and TRBJ1-5; D is undetermined. The V gene lost 0 bases and the J gene lost 2 bases, with 8 bases spanning the gap. The CDR3 has 15 residues. CDR3 loop: CASSLALRCNQPQHF. In DNA form, the CDR3 reads TGTGCCAGCAGTTTAGCGCTCAGGTGCAATCAGCCCCAGCATTTT.

As for this clonotype: A read error may be the cause here, since a much bigger clone is one base away. This chain links TRBV28 with TRBJ2-7; 10 nucleotides match TRBD2. Germline loops: CDR1 MDHEN, CDR2 SYDVKM. The CDR3 length is 15 residues. CDR3 coding DNA: TGTGCCAGCGGTTTTGCAGCGGGAGGGCCCTACGAGCAGTACTTC. It translates to CASGFAAGGPYEQYF.

Regarding this clonotype: This may be a read error, as it is one base from a much larger clone. This rearrangement joins TRBV7-9 to TRBJ2-4; D may be TRBD1 (6 bases). CDR1 and CDR2 (germline): SEHNR, FQNEAQ (reference sequence). Trimming removed 10 bases from V and 7 bases from J, with 17 bases in between. This CDR3 contains 13 residues. The CDR3 DNA is TGTGCCACCACTCCTGGGGGCGTGAACATTCAGTACTTC. Translated: CATTPGGVNIQYF.

This chain joins TRBV4-1 and TRBJ1-1; TRBD1 aligns across 7 bases. Germline V CDR1 and CDR2: MGHRA, YSYEKL. There are 17 residues in the CDR3. Losses at the gene ends were 0 bases for V and 4 bases for J; bases not matched to a gene: 11. The CDR3 is CASSQDSVGQVRTEAFF. Written as DNA, the CDR3 is TGCGCCAGCAGCCAAGATAGCGTCGGACAGGTTCGCACTGAAGCTTTCTTT.

The gene calls are TRBV27 and TRBJ2-1; 8 bases match TRBD2. Germline values: CDR1 MNHEY, CDR2 SMNVEV (reference sequence). This CDR3 has 14 residues. V dropped 4 bases and J dropped 8; count of bases not matched to a gene: 7. The CDR3 region is CASSWTGGTDEQFF. For the CDR3, the DNA is TGTGCCAGCAGTTGGACGGGAGGGACGGATGAGCAGTTCTTC.

Remarks on this clonotype: A much larger clone lies one base from this, so it may be a read error. This chain connects TRBV27 to TRBJ2-7; D unresolved. V dropped 0 bases and J dropped 2 bases, with 11 bases sitting between them. CDR1 and CDR2 (germline): MNHEY, SMNVEV (reference sequence). CDR3 size: 15 residues. CDR3 sequence reads: CASSLSLATPYEQYF. The CDR3 coding sequence is TGTGCCAGCAGTTTATCCCTGGCCACCCCCTACGAGCAGTACTTC.

The rearrangement joins TRBV20-1 to TRBJ2-7; D perhaps matches TRBD1 (6 bases). V shed 0 bases and J shed 0 bases, with 12 bases lying between them. The CDR3 runs 15 residues. Germline CDR1 reads DFQATT; CDR2 reads SNEGSKA (reference sequence). The CDR3 sequence is CSARERGRSSYEQYF. The CDR3, as DNA: TGCAGTGCTAGAGAAAGGGGGAGAAGCTCCTACGAGCAGTACTTC.

About this clonotype: A much larger clone lies a single base off, so this may be a read error. In this CDR3 the conserved last residue, phenylalanine or tryptophan, is missing, so a read error is likely. The chain links TRBV20-1 to TRBJ2-3; 11 positions match TRBD2. Germline V lookup: CDR1 DFQATT, CDR2 SNEGSKA (reference sequence). The CDR3 covers 16 residues. V dropped 4 bases and J dropped 1; count of bases not matched to a gene: 7. DNA for the CDR3: TGCAGTGCTACCCCTCCGGGACTAGCGGGCACAGATACGCAGTATTTA. It codes for CSATPPGLAGTDTQYL.